This note documents a single TCR beta chain sequence. This specimen belongs to a study of T cell changes during pregnancy in multiple sclerosis. Sequencing was performed with immunoSEQ multiplex PCR; in TCRdb, only in-frame clones are kept and a portion is missing. The sample has about 60,000 clones, 92% seen once. CDR1 and CDR2 (germline): SEHNR, FQNEAQ (reference sequence). Trimming left V 1 base short and J 8 bases short, with 20 bases between. The CDR3 extends over 16 amino acids. The sample here was peripheral blood, taken in the first trimester of pregnancy. V and J are TRBV7-9 and TRBJ1-1; D not resolved. The receptor's source is a female donor with multiple sclerosis, enrolled in a pregnancy study. The CDR3 sequence is CASSLGGIAETAEAFF. The CDR3 DNA reads TGTGCCAGCAGCTTAGGAGGTATAGCAGAGACGGCCGAAGCTTTCTTT. The full variable domain, rest sourced from reference TRBV7-9 and TRBJ1-1, is DTGVSQNPRHKITKRGQNVTFRCDPISEHNRLYWYRQTLGQGPEFLTYFQNEAQLEKSRLLSDRFSAERPKGSFSTLEIQRTEQGDSAMYLCASSLGGIAETAEAFFGQGTRLTVV.